Given below is one T cell receptor beta chain in context. This entry comes from a study of control samples from healthy donors and cancer patients. Looked up from germline, CDR1 is SGHRS and CDR2 is YFSETQ. There are 16 residues in the CDR3. Trimming cost V 4 bases and J 4 bases; bases outside gene matches: 11. Sequenced by immunoSEQ multiplex PCR; TCRdb stores in-frame clones only, minus some. The sample lists 150,000 to 200,000 clones, 85% to 95% occurring once. This TCR derives from a man younger than 35 in good health. Source material: blood. The gene calls are TRBV5-1 and TRBJ2-7; TRBD1 matches 10 bases. In nucleotides, the CDR3 is TGCGCCAGCAGCGTAAGCTTCGGGACAGGGGATTACGAGCAGTACTTC. Residues: CASSVSFGTGDYEQYF.